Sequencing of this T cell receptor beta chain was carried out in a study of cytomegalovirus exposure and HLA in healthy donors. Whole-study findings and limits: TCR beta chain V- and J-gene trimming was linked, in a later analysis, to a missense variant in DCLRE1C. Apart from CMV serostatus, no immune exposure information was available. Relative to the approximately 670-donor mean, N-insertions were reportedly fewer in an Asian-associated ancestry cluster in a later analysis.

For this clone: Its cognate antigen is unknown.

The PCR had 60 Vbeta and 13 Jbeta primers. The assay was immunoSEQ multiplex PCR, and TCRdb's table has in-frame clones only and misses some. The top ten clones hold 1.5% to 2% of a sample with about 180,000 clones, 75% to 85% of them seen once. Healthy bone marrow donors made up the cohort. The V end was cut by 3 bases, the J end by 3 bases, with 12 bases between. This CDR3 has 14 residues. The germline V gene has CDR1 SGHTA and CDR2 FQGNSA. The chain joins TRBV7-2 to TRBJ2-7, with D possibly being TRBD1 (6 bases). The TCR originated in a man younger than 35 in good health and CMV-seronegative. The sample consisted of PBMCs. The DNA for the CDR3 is TGTGCCAGCAGCTTTGGGGGCATAATCTACGAGCAGTACTTC. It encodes CASSFGGIIYEQYF.